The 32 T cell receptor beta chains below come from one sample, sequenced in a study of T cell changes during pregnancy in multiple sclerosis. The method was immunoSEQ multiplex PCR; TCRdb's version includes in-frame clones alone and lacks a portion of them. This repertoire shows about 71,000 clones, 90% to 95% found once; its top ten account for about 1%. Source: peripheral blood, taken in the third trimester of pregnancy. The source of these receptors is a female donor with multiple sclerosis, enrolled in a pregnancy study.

CDR3 DNA: TGTGCCAGCTCACGAAACCGGGACAGCAAGGCCTATGGCTACACCTTC. Residues: CASSRNRDSKAYGYTF. V gene TRBV18 combines with J gene TRBJ1-2, with 7 bases fitting TRBD1. Germline CDR1 reads KGHSH; CDR2 reads LQKENI. The CDR3 runs 16 residues. Trimming at V came to 4 bases and at J to 4 bases, leaving 12 bases not matched to a gene.

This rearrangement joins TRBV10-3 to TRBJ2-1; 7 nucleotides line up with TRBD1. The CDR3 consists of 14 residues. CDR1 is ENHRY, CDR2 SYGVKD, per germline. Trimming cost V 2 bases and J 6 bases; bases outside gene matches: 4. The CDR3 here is CAISEGDSSNEQFF. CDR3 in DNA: TGTGCCATCAGTGAGGGGGACAGTTCCAATGAGCAGTTCTTC.

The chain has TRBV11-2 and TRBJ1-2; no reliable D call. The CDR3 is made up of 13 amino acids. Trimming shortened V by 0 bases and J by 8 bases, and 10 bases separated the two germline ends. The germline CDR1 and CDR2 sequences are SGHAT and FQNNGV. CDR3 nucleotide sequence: TGTGCCAGCAGCTTAGATCGGTGGGAGGGCTACACCTTC. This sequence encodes CASSLDRWEGYTF.

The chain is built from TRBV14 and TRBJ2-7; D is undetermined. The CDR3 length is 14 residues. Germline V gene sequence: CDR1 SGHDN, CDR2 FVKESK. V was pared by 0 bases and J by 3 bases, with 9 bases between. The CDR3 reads CASSQEAFNYEQYF. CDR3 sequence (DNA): TGTGCCAGCAGCCAAGAGGCCTTTAACTACGAGCAGTACTTC.

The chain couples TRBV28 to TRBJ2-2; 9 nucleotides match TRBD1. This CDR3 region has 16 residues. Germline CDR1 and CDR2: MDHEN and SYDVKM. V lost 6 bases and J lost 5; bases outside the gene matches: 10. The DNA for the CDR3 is TGTGCCAGCAGGGAATACAGGGGGCGAAAAACCGGGGAGCTGTTTTTT. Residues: CASREYRGRKTGELFF.

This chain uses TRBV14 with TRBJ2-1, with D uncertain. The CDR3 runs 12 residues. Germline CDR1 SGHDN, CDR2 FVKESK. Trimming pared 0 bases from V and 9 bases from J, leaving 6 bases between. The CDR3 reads CASSQEFGEQFF. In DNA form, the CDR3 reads TGTGCCAGCAGCCAAGAATTCGGTGAGCAGTTCTTC.

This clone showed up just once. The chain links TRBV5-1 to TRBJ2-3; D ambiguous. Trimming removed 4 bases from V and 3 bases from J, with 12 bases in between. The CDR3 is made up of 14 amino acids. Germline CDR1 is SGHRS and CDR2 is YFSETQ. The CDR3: CASSDGSRTDTQYF. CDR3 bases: TGCGCCAGCAGCGACGGGTCCCGGACAGATACGCAGTATTTT.

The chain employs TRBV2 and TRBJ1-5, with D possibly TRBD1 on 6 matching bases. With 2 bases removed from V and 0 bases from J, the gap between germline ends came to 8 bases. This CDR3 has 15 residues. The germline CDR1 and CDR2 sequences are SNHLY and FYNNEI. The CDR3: CASSEQGLSNQPQHF. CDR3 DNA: TGTGCCAGCAGTGAACAGGGGCTTAGCAATCAGCCCCAGCATTTT. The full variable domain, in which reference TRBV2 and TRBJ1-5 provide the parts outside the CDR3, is EPEVTQTPSHQVTQMGQEVILRCVPISNHLYFYWYRQILGQKVEFLVSFYNNEISEKSEIFDDQFSVERPDGSNFTLKIRSTKLEDSAMYFCASSEQGLSNQPQHFGDGTRLSIL.

The CDR3 reads CASGGGRDANYGYTF. The CDR3 region has the DNA TGTGCCAGCGGGGGCGGCCGGGACGCTAACTATGGCTACACCTTC. This chain uses TRBV6-1 with TRBJ1-2; maybe TRBD1 (6 bases). The CDR3 totals 15 residues. The germline V gene has CDR1 MNHNS and CDR2 SASEGT. The ends were cut back, 8 bases at V and 0 bases at J, with 16 bases in the middle.

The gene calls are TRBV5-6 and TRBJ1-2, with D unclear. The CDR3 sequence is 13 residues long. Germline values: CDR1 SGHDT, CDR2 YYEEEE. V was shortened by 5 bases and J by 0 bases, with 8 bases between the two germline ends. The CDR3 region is CASRQVANYGYTF. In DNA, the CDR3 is TGTGCCAGCAGGCAGGTCGCTAACTATGGCTACACCTTC.

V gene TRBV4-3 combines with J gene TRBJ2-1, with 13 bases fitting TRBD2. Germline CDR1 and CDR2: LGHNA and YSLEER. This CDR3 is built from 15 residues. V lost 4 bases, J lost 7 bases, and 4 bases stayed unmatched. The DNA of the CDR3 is TGCGCCAGCAGCCGGGGACTAGCGGGAATGAATGAGCAGTTCTTC. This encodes CASSRGLAGMNEQFF.

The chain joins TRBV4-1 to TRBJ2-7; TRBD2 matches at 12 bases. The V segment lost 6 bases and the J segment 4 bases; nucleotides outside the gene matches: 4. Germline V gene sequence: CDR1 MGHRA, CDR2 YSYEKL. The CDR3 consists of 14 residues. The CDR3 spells CASSQTSGRYEQYF. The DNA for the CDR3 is TGCGCCAGCAGTCAGACTAGCGGGAGATACGAGCAGTACTTC.

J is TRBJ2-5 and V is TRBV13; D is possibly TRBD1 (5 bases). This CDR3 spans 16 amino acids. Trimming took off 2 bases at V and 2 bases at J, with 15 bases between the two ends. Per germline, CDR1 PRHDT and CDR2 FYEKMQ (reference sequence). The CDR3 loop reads CASSLSVGAEQETQYF. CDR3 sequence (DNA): TGTGCCAGCAGCTTAAGCGTTGGGGCAGAGCAAGAGACCCAGTACTTC.

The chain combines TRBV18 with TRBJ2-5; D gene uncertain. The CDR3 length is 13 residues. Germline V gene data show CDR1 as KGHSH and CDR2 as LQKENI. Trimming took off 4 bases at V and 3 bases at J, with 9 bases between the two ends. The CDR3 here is CASSLGSEETQYF. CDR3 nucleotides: TGTGCCAGCTCACTAGGCAGCGAAGAGACCCAGTACTTC.

CDR3 sequence: CASRKDRAGQETQYF. DNA for the CDR3: TGTGCCAGCAGGAAGGACAGGGCGGGTCAAGAGACCCAGTACTTC. The rearrangement joins TRBV28 to TRBJ2-5; 8 bases map to TRBD1. There are 15 residues in the CDR3. Germline CDR1 is MDHEN and CDR2 is SYDVKM. Germline trimming cut 6 bases from V and 2 bases from J; bases unmatched to any gene: 8. Variable domain in full (rest from reference TRBV28 and TRBJ2-5): DVKVTQSSRYLVKRTGEKVFLECVQDMDHENMFWYRQDPGLGLRLIYFSYDVKMKEKGDIPEGYSVSREKKERFSLILESASTNQTSMYLCASRKDRAGQETQYFGPGTRLLVL.

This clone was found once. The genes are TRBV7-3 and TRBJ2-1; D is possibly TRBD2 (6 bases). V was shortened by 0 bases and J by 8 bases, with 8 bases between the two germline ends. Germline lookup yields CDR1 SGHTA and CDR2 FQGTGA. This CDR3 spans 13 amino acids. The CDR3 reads CASSLTAGYEQFF. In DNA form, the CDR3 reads TGTGCCAGCAGCTTAACCGCGGGGTATGAGCAGTTCTTC.

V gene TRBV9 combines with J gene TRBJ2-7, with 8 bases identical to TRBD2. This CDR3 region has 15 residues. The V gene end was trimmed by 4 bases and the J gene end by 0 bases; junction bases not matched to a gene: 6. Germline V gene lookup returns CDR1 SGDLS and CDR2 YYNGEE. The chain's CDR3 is CASSPRGGSSYEQYF. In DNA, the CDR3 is TGTGCCAGCAGCCCCCGGGGGGGAAGCTCCTACGAGCAGTACTTC.

The CDR3 region has the DNA TGTGCCAGCAGCTCGACAGTGCTGTACGAGCAGTACTTC. Residues: CASSSTVLYEQYF. This rearrangement joins TRBV7-2 to TRBJ2-7; D possibly corresponds to TRBD1 (5 bases). This CDR3 has 13 residues. Germline values: CDR1 SGHTA, CDR2 FQGNSA. V was cut by 4 bases and J by 4 bases, with 11 bases left in between.

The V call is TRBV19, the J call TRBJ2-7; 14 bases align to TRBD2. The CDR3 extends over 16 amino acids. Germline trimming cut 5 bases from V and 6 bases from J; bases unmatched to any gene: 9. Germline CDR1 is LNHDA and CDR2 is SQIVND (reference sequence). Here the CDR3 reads CASSVRLAGGPPEQYF. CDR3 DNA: TGTGCCAGTAGTGTCCGACTAGCGGGAGGGCCCCCCGAGCAGTACTTC.

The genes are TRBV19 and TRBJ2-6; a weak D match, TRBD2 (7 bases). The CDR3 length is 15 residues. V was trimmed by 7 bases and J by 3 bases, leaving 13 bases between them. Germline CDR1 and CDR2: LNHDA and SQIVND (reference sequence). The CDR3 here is CASNRGAFGANVLTF. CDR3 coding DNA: TGTGCCAGTAATCGGGGGGCGTTTGGGGCCAACGTCCTGACTTTC.

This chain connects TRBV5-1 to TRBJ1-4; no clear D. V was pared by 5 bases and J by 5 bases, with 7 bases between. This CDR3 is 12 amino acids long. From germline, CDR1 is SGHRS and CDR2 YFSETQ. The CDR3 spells CASRRGNEKLFF. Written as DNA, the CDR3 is TGCGCCAGCAGGAGAGGGAATGAAAAACTGTTTTTT.

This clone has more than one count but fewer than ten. The DNA for the CDR3 is TGTGCCAGCAGCTTAAGTTGGGCGTCCGGGGAGCTGTTTTTT. Protein product: CASSLSWASGELFF. V gene TRBV7-3 combines with J gene TRBJ2-2, with D hard to call. In germline, CDR1 is SGHTA, CDR2 FQGTGA. V shed 1 base and J shed 6 bases, with 9 bases lying between them. CDR3 length equals 14 residues. Variable domain in full (rest from reference TRBV7-3 and TRBJ2-2): GAGVSQTPSNKVTEKGKYVELRCDPISGHTALYWYRQSLGQGPEFLIYFQGTGAADDSGLPNDRFFAVRPEGSVSTLKIQRTERGDSAVYLCASSLSWASGELFFGEGSRLTVL.

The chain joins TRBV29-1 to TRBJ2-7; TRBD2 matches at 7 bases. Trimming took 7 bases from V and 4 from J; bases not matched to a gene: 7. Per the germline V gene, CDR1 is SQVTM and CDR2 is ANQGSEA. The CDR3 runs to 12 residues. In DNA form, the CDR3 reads TGCAGCGCTGGGACTACTAAATACGAGCAGTACTTC. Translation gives CSAGTTKYEQYF.

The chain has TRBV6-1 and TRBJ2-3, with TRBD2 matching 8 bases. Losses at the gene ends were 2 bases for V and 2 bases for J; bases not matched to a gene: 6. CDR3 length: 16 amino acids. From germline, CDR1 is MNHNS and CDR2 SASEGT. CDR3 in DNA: TGTGCCAGCAGTGAATCGGAGCGGGAGTTCACAGATACGCAGTATTTT. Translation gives CASSESEREFTDTQYF.

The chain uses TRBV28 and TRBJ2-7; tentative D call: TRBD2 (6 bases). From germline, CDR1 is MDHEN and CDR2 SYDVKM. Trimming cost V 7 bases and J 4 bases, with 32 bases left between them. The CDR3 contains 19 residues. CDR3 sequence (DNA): TGTGCCAGCATTCCTTCGGGCTTACCAGGACGGGAGTTTAGGTACGAGCAGTACTTC. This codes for CASIPSGLPGREFRYEQYF.

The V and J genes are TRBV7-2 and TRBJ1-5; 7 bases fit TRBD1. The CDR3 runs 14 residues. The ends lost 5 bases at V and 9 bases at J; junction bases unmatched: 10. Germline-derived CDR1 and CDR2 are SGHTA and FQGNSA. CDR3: CASSLGQPLRPQHF. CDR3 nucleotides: TGTGCCAGCAGCCTGGGACAGCCGTTGAGGCCCCAGCATTTT. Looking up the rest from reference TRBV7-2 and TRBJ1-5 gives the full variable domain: GAGVSQSPSNKVTEKGKDVELRCDPISGHTALYWYRQSLGQGLEFLIYFQGNSAPDKSGLPSDRFSAERTGGSVSTLTIQRTQQEDSAVYLCASSLGQPLRPQHFGDGTRLSIL.

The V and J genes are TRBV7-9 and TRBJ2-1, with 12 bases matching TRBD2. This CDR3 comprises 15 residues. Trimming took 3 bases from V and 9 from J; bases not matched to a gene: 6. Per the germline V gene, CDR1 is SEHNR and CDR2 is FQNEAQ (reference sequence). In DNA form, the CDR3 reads TGTGCCAGCAGCTTTCTAGCGGGAGGGCCCGTTGAGCAGTTCTTC. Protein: CASSFLAGGPVEQFF.

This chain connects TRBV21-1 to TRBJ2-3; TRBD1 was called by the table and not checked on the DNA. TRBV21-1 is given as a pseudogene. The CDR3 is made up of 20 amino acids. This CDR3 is CASSKRRSTVPRASTDTQYF. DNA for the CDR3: TGTGCCAGCAGCAAAAGGCGGTCGACAGTTCCCAGAGCTAGCACAGATACGCAGTATTTT.

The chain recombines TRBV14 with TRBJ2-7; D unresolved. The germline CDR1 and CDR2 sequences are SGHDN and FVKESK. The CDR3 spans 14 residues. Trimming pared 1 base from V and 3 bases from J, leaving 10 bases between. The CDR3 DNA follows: TGTGCCAGCAGCCAAGCTGGCAGGATCTACGAGCAGTACTTC. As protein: CASSQAGRIYEQYF.

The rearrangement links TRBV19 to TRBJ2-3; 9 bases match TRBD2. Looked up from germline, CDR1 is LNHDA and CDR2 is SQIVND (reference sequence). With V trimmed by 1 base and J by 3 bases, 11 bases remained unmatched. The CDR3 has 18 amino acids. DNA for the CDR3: TGTGCCAGTAGTATAGGCGGCGGGAGGGTGGGGAAGACAGATACGCAGTATTTT. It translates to CASSIGGGRVGKTDTQYF.

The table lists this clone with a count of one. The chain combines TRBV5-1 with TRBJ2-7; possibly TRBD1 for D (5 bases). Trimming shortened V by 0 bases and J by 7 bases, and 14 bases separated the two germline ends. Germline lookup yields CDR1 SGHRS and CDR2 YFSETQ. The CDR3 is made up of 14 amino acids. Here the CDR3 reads CASSLDRPPTEQYF. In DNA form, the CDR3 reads TGCGCCAGCAGCTTGGACAGGCCGCCCACGGAGCAGTACTTC.

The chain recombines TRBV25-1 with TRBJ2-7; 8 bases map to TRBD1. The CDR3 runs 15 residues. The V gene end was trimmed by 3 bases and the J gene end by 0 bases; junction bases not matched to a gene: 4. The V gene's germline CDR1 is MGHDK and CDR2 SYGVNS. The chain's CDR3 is CASSDRTGSSYEQYF. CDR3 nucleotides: TGTGCCAGCAGTGATCGGACAGGGAGCTCCTACGAGCAGTACTTC.